The clone carrying this TCR beta chain was detected ten times or more. The sample belongs to a study of blood T cells in healthy people across ages. Using a J-beta primer mix together with a sample-barcoded 5' primer, a second PCR was run for 7 to 11 cycles. TCRdb re-called the 5' RACE reads with MiXCR, one entry per CDR3 protein. The data contain approximately 580,000 distinct CDR3 sequences, under 30% of them singletons. Between the trimmed V and J ends, which lost 0 bases and 6 bases, there was a span of 5 bases. Germline assignment: CDR1 SGHNT and CDR2 YENEEA. This CDR3 has 13 residues. These same data were also listed under a study on T cells of mothers and their children.

Sequenced: blood. The genes are TRBV11-3 and TRBJ2-2; TRBD1 is a possible D gene (5 bases). The receptor comes from a boy between 10 and 17 years old in good health. The CDR3 loop is CASSLEGAGELFF. In DNA, the CDR3 is TGTGCCAGCAGCTTAGAAGGGGCCGGGGAGCTGTTTTTT.